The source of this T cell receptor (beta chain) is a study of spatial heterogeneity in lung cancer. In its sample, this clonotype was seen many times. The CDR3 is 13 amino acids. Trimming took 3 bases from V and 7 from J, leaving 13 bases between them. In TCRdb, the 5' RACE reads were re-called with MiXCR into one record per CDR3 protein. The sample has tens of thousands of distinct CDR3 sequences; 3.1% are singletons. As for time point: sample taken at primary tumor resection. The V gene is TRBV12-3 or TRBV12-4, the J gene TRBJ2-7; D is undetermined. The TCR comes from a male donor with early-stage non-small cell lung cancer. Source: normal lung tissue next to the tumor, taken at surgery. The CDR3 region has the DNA TGTGCCAGCAGTTTCCTCCCTGAGAGGGAGCAGTACTTC. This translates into CASSFLPEREQYF.